This TCR beta chain derives from a study of technical replicates of blood from a handful of donors. Germline V gene lookup returns CDR1 SQVTM and CDR2 ANQGSEA. V lost 7 bases, J lost 3 bases, and 8 bases stayed unmatched. The CDR3 length is 13 residues. Sequencing used immunoSEQ multiplex PCR; TCRdb keeps in-frame clones, though not all of them. Of 80,000 to 95,000 clones in the sample, less than 96% were seen once. The sequenced sample was T cells isolated from PBMCs. The clonotype comes from a human donor in good health. The V call is TRBV29-1, the J call TRBJ2-7; 8 bases map to TRBD1. DNA of the CDR3: TGCAGCGCTCTCGACAGGGGAAACTACGAGCAGTACTTC. This encodes CSALDRGNYEQYF.